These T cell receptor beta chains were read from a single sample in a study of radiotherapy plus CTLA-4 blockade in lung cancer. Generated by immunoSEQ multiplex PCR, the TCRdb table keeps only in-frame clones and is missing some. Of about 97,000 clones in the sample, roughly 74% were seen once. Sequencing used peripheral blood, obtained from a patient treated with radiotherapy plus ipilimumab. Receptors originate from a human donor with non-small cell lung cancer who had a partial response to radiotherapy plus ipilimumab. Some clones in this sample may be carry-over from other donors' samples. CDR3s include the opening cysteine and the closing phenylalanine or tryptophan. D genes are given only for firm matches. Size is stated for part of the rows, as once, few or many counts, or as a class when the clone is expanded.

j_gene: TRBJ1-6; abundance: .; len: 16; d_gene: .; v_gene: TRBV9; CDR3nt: TGTGCCAGCAGCGGAAATTCCGGGACACCCAATTCACCCCTCCACTTT; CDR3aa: CASSGNSGTPNSPLHF
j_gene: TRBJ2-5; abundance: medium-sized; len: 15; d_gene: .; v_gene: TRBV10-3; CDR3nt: TGTGCCGAGGCCCCAGGGACAAACTCGCAAGAGACCCAGTACTTC; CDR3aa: CAEAPGTNSQETQYF
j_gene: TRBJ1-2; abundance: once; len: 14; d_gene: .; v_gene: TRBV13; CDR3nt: TGTGCCAGCAGCTTAGACAGATTTAACTATGGCTACACCTTC; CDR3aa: CASSLDRFNYGYTF
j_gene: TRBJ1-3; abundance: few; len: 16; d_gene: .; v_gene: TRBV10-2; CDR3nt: TGCGCCAGCAGTCGATGGACTCTGAGCTCTGGAAACACCATATATTTT; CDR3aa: CASSRWTLSSGNTIYF
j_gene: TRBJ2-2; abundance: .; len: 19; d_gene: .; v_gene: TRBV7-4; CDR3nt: TGTGCCAGCAGCCCCTATGGGTTTAACGGGGGGCCGGACACCGGGGAGCTGTTTTTT; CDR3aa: CASSPYGFNGGPDTGELFF
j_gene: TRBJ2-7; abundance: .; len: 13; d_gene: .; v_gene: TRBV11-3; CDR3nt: TGTGCCAGCAGCTTAGACAGGAACTACGAGCAGTACTTC; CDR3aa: CASSLDRNYEQYF
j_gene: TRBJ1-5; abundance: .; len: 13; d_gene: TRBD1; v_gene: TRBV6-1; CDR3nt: TGTGCCAGCAGGGGGACAGGGAATCAGCCCCAGCATTTT; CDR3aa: CASRGTGNQPQHF
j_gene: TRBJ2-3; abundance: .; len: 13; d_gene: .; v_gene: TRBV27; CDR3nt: TGTGCCAGCACTAGGAGGAGCACAGATACGCAGTATTTT; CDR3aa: CASTRRSTDTQYF
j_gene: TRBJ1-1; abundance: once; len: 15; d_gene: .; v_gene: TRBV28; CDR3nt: TGTGCCAGCAGTTTTGCCGGGACATTCAACACTGAAGCTTTCTTT; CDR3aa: CASSFAGTFNTEAFF
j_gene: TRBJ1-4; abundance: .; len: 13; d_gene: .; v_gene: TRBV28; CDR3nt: TGTGCCAGCAGTCCATCAACTAATGAAAAACTGTTTTTT; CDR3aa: CASSPSTNEKLFF
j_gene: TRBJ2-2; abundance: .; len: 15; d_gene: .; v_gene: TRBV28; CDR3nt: TGTGCCAGCAGTTTGGGGGGTACGAACACCGGGGAGCTGTTTTTT; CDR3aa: CASSLGGTNTGELFF
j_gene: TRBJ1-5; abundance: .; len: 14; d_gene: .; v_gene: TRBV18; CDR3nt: TGTGCCAGCTCCCCGTCAGGGTTCGATCAGCCCCAGCATTTT; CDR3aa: CASSPSGFDQPQHF
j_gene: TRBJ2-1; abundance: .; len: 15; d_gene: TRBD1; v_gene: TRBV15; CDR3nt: TGTGCCACCAGCGAGGGACAGGGTATCTACAATGAGCAGTTCTTC; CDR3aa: CATSEGQGIYNEQFF
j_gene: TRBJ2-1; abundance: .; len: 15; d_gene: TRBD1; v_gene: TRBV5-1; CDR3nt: TGCGCCAGCAGCTTGGTGGGGACAGGGGACAATGAGCAGTTCTTC; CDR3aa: CASSLVGTGDNEQFF
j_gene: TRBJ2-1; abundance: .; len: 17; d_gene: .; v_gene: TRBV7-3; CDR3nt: TGTGCCAGCAGCTTTAACTTCGAACCCGGCCGGGACAATGAGCAGTTCTTC; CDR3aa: CASSFNFEPGRDNEQFF
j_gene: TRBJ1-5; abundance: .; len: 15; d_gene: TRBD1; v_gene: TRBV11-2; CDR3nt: TGTGCCAGCAGCTCCCAAACAGGGGAGAATCAGCCCCAGCATTTT; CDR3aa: CASSSQTGENQPQHF
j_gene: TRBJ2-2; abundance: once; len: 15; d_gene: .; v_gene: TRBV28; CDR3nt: TGTGCCAGCAAGCAGGGGCTCCTCGAAACCGGGGAGCTGTTTTTT; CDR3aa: CASKQGLLETGELFF
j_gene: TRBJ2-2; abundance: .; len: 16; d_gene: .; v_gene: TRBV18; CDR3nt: TGTGCCAGCTCACGCCTCGACAGTTCGAACACCGGGGAGCTGTTTTTT; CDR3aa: CASSRLDSSNTGELFF
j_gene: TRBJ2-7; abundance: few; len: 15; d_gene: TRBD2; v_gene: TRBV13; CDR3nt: TGTGCCAGCAGCTTTGGAGCGGGAGGCAGGAACGAGCAGTACTTC; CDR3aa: CASSFGAGGRNEQYF
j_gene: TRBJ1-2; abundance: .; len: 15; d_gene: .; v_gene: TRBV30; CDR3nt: TGTGCCTGGAGTAAAGTTACCGGGGATCACTATGGCTACACCTTC; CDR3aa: CAWSKVTGDHYGYTF
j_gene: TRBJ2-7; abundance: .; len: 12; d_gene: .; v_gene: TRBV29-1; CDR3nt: TGCAGCGTTGGCGAGAACTCCTACGAGCAGTACTTC; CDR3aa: CSVGENSYEQYF
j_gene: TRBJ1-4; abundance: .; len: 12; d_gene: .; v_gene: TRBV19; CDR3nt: TGTGCCAGTAGTCCTAAACCTGAAAAACCGTTTTTT; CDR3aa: CASSPKPEKPFF
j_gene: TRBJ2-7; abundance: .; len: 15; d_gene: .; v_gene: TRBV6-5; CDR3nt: TGTGCCAGCAGGCCGTCCGGGACACTTCTCTACGAGCAGTACTTT; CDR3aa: CASRPSGTLLYEQYF
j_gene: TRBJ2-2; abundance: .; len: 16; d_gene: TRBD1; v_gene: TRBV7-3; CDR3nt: TGTGCCAGCAGCTACCAACAGGGGCCGAACACCGGGGAGCTGTTTTTT; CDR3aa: CASSYQQGPNTGELFF
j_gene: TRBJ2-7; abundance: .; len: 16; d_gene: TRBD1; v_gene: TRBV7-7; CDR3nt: TGTGCCAGCAGCCCCTCATTGAGCAGGGGGCACGGGGAGCAGTACTTC; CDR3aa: CASSPSLSRGHGEQYF
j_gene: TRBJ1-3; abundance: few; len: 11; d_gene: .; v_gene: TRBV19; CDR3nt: TGTGCCAGTCGGGATGGAAACACCATATATTTT; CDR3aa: CASRDGNTIYF
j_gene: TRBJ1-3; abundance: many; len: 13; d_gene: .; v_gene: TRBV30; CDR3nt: TGTGCCTGTACAGGGATTTATGGAAACACCATATATTTT; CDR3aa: CACTGIYGNTIYF
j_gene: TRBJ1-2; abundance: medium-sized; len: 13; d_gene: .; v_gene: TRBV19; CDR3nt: TGTGCCAGTAGTCCCCAGGGATTCTATGGCTACACCTTC; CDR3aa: CASSPQGFYGYTF
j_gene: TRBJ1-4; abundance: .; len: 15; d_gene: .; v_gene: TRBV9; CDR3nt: TGTGCCAGCAGCGTAGCGCACAGGGATAATGAAAAACTGTTTTTT; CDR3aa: CASSVAHRDNEKLFF
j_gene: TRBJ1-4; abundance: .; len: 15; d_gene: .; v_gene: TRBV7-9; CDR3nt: TGTGCCAGCAGTCCAGAACAGGGAACTAATGAAAAACTGTTTTTT; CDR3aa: CASSPEQGTNEKLFF
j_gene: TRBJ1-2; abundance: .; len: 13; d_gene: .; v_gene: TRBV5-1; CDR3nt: TGCGCCAGCAGCACCCCACAGGGAGAAGGCTACACCTTC; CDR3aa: CASSTPQGEGYTF
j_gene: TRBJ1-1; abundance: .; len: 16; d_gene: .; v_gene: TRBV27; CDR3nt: TGTGCCAGCAGCCTGGGAGCAGGGCGGGAAAACACTGAAGCTTTCTTT; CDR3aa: CASSLGAGRENTEAFF